One T cell receptor (beta chain) is described in this entry. The sample comes from a study of blood T cell repertoires in COVID-19. Looking at the study overall: From the United States, Italy and Spain came samples of acute and convalescent COVID-19.

Enrollees, roughly 18 to 90 years old, lived in about two dozen US areas. In assigning cohorts, the study relied on participant-reported clinical history. Measured with immunoSEQ multiplex PCR; TCRdb has only the in-frame clones, and not every one. The data contain roughly 150,000 clones, around 80% of them seen just once; the ten biggest clones take up over 15%. Per germline, CDR1 MNHEY and CDR2 SMNVEV (reference sequence). Trimming took 1 base from V and 1 from J; bases not matched to a gene: 8. The CDR3 contains 19 residues. The sequence came from a woman in her 70s in a cohort exposed to, infected with or recovered from COVID-19 (not recorded which). The rearrangement uses TRBV27 and TRBJ2-1; 12 nucleotides agree with TRBD2. The sequenced material came from PBMCs or T cells enriched from blood (not recorded which). CDR3 amino acids: CASSLFGTSGRRSYNEQFF. The CDR3 DNA sequence: TGTGCCAGCAGTTTATTCGGCACTAGCGGGAGGAGGTCCTACAATGAGCAGTTCTTC.